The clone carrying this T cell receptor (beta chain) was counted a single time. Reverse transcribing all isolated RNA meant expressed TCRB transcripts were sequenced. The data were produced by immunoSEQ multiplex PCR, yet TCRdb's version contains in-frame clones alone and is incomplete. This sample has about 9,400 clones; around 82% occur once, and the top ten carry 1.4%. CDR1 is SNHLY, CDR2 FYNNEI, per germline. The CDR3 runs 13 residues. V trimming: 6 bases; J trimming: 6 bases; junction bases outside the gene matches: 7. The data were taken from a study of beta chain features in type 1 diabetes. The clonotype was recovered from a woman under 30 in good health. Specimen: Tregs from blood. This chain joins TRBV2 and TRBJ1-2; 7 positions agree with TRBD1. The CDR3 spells CASSAQGIHGYTF. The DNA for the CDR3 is TGTGCCAGCAGCGCACAGGGGATCCATGGCTACACCTTC.